This TCR beta chain was identified during a study of blood T cell repertoires in COVID-19. Across the whole study: Donors in the United States, Italy and Spain gave samples during acute or convalescent COVID-19.

The ends were cut back, 0 bases at V and 2 bases at J, with 7 bases in the middle. The CDR3 covers 14 residues. The germline CDR1 and CDR2 sequences are SGHRS and YFSETQ. Original processing methods: Counts of nucleated cells, estimated from reference gene primer amplification, were obtained. TCRdb's copy holds only in-frame clones and misses some; the assay was immunoSEQ multiplex PCR. For V, J and clone size, that table is used; D and trimming come from the DNA. The top ten clones hold under 30% of a sample with about 230,000 clones, around 80% of them seen once. The TCR was taken from a man aged 40-50 years with acute or convalescent COVID-19. The gene calls are TRBV5-1 and TRBJ2-3, with no clear D. Sequences were obtained from peripheral blood. The CDR3 DNA is TGCGCCAGCAGCTTGGTGCAGTTCACAGATACGCAGTATTTT. This sequence encodes CASSLVQFTDTQYF.